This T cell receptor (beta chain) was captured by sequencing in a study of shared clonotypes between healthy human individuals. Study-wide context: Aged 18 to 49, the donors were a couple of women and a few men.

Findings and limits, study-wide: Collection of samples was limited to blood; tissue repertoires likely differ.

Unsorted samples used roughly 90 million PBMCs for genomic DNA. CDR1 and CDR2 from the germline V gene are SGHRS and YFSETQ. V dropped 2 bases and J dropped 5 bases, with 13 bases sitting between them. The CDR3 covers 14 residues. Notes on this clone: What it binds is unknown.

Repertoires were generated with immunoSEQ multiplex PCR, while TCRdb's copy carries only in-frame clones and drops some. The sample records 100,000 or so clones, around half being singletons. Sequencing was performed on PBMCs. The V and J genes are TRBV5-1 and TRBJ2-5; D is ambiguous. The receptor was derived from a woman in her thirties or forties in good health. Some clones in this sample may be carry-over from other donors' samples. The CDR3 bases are TGCGCCAGCAGCTTCTTAGGGCTCTGGGAGACCCAGTACTTC. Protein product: CASSFLGLWETQYF.